The sequence of this TCR beta chain was determined in a study of shared clonotypes between healthy human individuals. For the study at large: For every donor, three CD4 naive, three CD4 memory, two CD8 naive and one CD8 memory plates were used.

Remarks on this clone: Its specificity is not known.

Once extracted for a subset, genomic DNA was divided evenly among several immunoSEQ plates. Sequencing used immunoSEQ multiplex PCR; TCRdb keeps in-frame clones, though not all of them. This table holds roughly 890,000 clones, 80% to 95% found once. CD45RO negativity and positive selection for CCR7 defined naive CD8 cells, a population that excluded terminally differentiated effector memory CD45RA+ cells. Donors, healthy HIV-negative adults, lacked recent acute infections or vaccinations. Findings of the study overall: Researchers sampled blood only, noting tissue repertoires likely differ.

The clonotype was recovered from a man in his thirties or forties in good health. The sample comprised naive CD8+ T cells sorted from blood.

The CDR3 sequence is CSVDRGTGANVLTF. The CDR3 DNA is TGCAGCGTTGACAGGGGGACTGGGGCCAACGTCCTGACTTTC. This rearrangement joins TRBV29-1 to TRBJ2-6; 7 bases line up with TRBD1. The germline V gene has CDR1 SQVTM and CDR2 ANQGSEA. The length of the CDR3 is 14 residues. The V gene end was trimmed by 3 bases and the J gene end by 2 bases; junction bases not matched to a gene: 1.